A selection of T cell receptor beta chains follows, all from one sample in a study of shared clonotypes between healthy human individuals. Method: immunoSEQ multiplex PCR; TCRdb's copy keeps in-frame clones and lacks some. The data contain about 2.4 million clones, roughly 93% of them singletons. Sequencing input: naive CD4+ T cells from PBMCs. These receptors came from a man younger than 35 in good health. Some clones in this sample may be carry-over from other donors' samples. CDR3s include the opening cysteine and the closing phenylalanine or tryptophan.

TRBV9	TRBJ2-5	CASSVASRFQETQYF
TRBV5-1	TRBJ1-1	CASSFDTMNTEAFF
TRBV18	TRBJ2-7	CASSREEQGEQYF
TRBV19	TRBJ2-1	CASSMVRNNEQFF
TRBV5-1	TRBJ1-5	CASSNGTANQPQHF
TRBV28	TRBJ1-1	CASTGTTEAFF
TRBV27	TRBJ1-2	CASSFGHRSNYGYTF
TRBV18	TRBJ2-5	CASSPSGGDETQYF
TRBV5-1	TRBJ2-3	CASSSEGASTDTQYF
TRBV4-1	TRBJ2-7	CASSQVQGVSYEQYF
TRBV7-2	TRBJ2-7	CASSQRLAEVSYEQYF
TRBV5-6	TRBJ2-1	CASSLRESVQFF
TRBV7-9	TRBJ2-3	CASSLKLAGITDTQYF
TRBV15	TRBJ2-5	CATSGETSGRLRHQETQYF
TRBV5-6	TRBJ2-7	CASSSPGAAYEQYF
TRBV2	TRBJ2-2	CASSEWRESGELFF
TRBV6-1	TRBJ2-1	CASKTQGYHEQFF
TRBV30	TRBJ2-1	CAWSPLSDNEQFF
TRBV18	TRBJ2-3	CASSPLAAGDTQYF
TRBV5-6	TRBJ1-2	CASSLIGGDYGYTF
TRBV15	TRBJ2-7	CATSTGVMYEQYF
TRBV5-1	TRBJ1-4	CASSLGTATNEKLFF
TRBV5-4	TRBJ2-7	CASTPTGTTRYEQYF
TRBV5-1	TRBJ2-3	CASSPGTSGRSDTQYF
TRBV2	TRBJ1-1	CASSEERGGTEAFF
TRBV19	TRBJ1-5	CASSIAGGFDQPQHF
TRBV15	TRBJ1-3	CATSRDQGSVRGNTIYF
TRBV29-1	TRBJ1-2	CSVGDLWGYTF
TRBV27	TRBJ2-1	CASSWVTGPRVVNEQFF
TRBV14	TRBJ2-5	CASSHEPGGKETQYF
TRBV19	TRBJ1-4	CASNLRDRNEKLFF
TRBV5-1	TRBJ2-1	CASSLVPNQGNEQFF
TRBV19	TRBJ1-5	CASHRGDQPQHF
TRBV15	TRBJ1-4	CATRIKTWAGNEKLFF
TRBV25-1	TRBJ2-7	CASSPGTGNDYEQYF